The 5 T cell receptor beta chains listed next were all sequenced from one sample in a study of OX40 agonist ivuxolimab in advanced cancers. Profiling relied on immunoSEQ multiplex PCR, and the TCRdb table lists in-frame clones only, not all of them. The table has roughly 50,000 clones, around 93% seen once. The source was CD4+ or CD8+ T cells sorted from blood, collected in a trial of the OX40 agonist ivuxolimab. These receptors were collected from an adult with an advanced solid tumor such as melanoma, head and neck, liver or kidney cancer.

The rearrangement uses TRBV4-2 and TRBJ2-7; a possible D gene is TRBD2 (5 bases). The V end was cut by 0 bases, the J end by 2 bases, with 14 bases between. CDR3 length: 16 amino acids. The V gene's germline CDR1 is LGHNA and CDR2 YNFKEQ. This CDR3 is CASSQDRGAPTYEQYF. The CDR3 DNA reads TGTGCCAGCAGCCAAGACCGGGGAGCGCCAACCTACGAGCAGTACTTC.

V and J are TRBV7-6 and TRBJ2-1; 11 nucleotides line up with TRBD2. Germline V gene data show CDR1 as SGHVS and CDR2 as FNYEAQ. After removal of 1 base from V and 7 bases from J, the junction contained 9 bases not matched to a gene. The length of the CDR3 is 17 residues. As DNA, the CDR3 is TGTGCCAGCAGCTTAGTGAGCTCCGGGACTAGCGGAAATGAGCAGTTCTTC. Protein sequence: CASSLVSSGTSGNEQFF. Filled out from reference TRBV7-6 and TRBJ2-1, the complete variable domain reads GAGVSQSPRYKVTKRGQDVALRCDPISGHVSLYWYRQALGQGPEFLTYFNYEAQQDKSGLPNDRFSAERPEGSISTLTIQRTEQRDSAMYRCASSLVSSGTSGNEQFFGPGTRLTVL.

V usage is TRBV4-3 and J usage is TRBJ2-4; D perhaps matches TRBD2 (6 bases). CDR1 LGHNA and CDR2 YSLEER come from the germline V gene. With 4 bases removed from V and 6 bases from J, the gap between germline ends came to 16 bases. The CDR3 extends over 15 amino acids. The CDR3 sequence: CASSPTYGGGNIQYF. CDR3 nucleotides: TGCGCCAGCAGCCCTACCTATGGGGGAGGAAACATTCAGTACTTC.

The chain uses TRBV11-2 and TRBJ1-1; D is unclear. This CDR3 has 13 residues. Looked up from germline, CDR1 is SGHAT and CDR2 is FQNNGV. The germline V and J ends were trimmed by 3 bases and 1 base, with 6 bases remaining between them. CDR3 coding DNA: TGTGCCAGCAGCTTTAATTGGAACACTGAAGCTTTCTTT. This sequence encodes CASSFNWNTEAFF.

This chain uses TRBV25-1 with TRBJ2-1; a weak D match, TRBD1 (6 bases). CDR3 length: 16 residues. V was cut by 1 base and J by 6 bases, with 16 bases left in between. Germline CDR1 reads MGHDK; CDR2 reads SYGVNS. The DNA of the CDR3 is TGTGCCAGCAGTGAATGGGAGACTGGGGGCACCAATGAGCAGTTCTTC. Its translation: CASSEWETGGTNEQFF. Full variable domain (outside the CDR3, taken from reference TRBV25-1 and TRBJ2-1): EADIYQTPRYLVIGTGKKITLECSQTMGHDKMYWYQQDPGMELHLIHYSYGVNSTEKGDLSSESTVSRIRTEHFPLTLESARPSHTSQYLCASSEWETGGTNEQFFGPGTRLTVL.